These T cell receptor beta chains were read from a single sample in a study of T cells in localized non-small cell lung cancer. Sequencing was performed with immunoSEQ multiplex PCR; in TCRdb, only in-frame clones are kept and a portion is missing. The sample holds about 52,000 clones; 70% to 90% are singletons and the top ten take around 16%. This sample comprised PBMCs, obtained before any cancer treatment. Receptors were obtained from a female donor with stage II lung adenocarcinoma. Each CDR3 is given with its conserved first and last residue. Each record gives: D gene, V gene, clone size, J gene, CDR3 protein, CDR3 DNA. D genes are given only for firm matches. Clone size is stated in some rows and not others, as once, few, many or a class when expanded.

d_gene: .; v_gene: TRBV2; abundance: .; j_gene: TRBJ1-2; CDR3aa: CASRDPLWNYGYTF; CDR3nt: TGTGCCAGCAGAGATCCCCTGTGGAACTATGGCTACACCTTC
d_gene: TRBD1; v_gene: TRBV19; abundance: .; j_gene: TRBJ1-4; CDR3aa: CASSDPGQQEKLFF; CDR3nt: TGTGCCAGTAGCGATCCGGGACAGCAGGAAAAACTGTTTTTT
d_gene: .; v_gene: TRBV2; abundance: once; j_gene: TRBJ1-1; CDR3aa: CASSPGRASVTEAFF; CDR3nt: TGTGCCAGCAGTCCGGGGAGGGCTTCCGTCACTGAAGCTTTCTTT
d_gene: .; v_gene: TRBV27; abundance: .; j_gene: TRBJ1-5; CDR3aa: CASSSRAPLYSNQPQHF; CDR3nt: TGTGCCAGCAGTTCGAGGGCGCCTTTATATAGCAATCAGCCCCAGCATTTT
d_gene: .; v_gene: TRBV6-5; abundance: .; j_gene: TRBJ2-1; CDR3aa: CASSYDPRTGNEQFF; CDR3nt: TGTGCCAGCAGTTACGATCCCCGTACGGGCAATGAGCAGTTCTTC
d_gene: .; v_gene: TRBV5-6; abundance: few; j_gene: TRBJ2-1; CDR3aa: CASSLRGTSRRSDEQFF; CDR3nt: TGTGCCAGCAGCTTGCGCGGAACCAGCCGGCGCTCTGATGAGCAGTTCTTC
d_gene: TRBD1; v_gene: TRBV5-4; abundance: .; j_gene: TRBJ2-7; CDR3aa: CASSFRTGVYEQYF; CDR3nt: TGTGCCAGCAGCTTTCGCACAGGGGTTTACGAGCAGTACTTC
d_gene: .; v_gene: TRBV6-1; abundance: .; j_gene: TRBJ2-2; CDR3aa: CASSESGSNTGELFF; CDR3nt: TGTGCCAGCAGTGAGTCCGGGTCTAACACCGGGGAGCTGTTTTTT
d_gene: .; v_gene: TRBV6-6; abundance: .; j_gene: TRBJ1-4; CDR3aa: CASSYYEGNEKLFF; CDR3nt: TGTGCCAGCAGTTACTACGAGGGGAATGAAAAACTGTTTTTT
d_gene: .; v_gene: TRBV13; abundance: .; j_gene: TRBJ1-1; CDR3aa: CASSFVRGTEAFF; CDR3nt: TGTGCCAGCAGCTTTGTTCGGGGTACTGAAGCTTTCTTT
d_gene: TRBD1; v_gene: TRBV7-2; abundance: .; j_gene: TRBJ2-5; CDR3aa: CASSLGQDRTQYF; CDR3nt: TGTGCCAGCAGCTTGGGACAGGATCGGACCCAGTACTTC
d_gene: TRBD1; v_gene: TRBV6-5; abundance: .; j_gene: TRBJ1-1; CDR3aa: CASTPLQGAFVF; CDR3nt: TGTGCCAGCACCCCTTTACAGGGGGCCTTTGTCTTT
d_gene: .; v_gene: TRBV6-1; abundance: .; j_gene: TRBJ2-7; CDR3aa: CASSEFQGSYEQYF; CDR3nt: TGTGCCAGCAGTGAATTTCAGGGGTCCTACGAGCAGTACTTC
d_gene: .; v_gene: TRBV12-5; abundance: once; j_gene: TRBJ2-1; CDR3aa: CASGLVGGYEQFF; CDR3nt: TGTGCTAGTGGTTTGGTCGGTGGCTATGAGCAGTTCTTC
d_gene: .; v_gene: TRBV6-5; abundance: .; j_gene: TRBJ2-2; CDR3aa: CASSYSSPTLTGELFF; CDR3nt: TGTGCCAGCAGTTACTCGAGTCCTACACTCACCGGGGAGCTGTTTTTT
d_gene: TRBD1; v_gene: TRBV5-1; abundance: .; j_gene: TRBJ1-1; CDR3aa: CASSAGQLQSTEAFF; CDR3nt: TGCGCCAGCAGCGCGGGACAGCTGCAAAGCACTGAAGCTTTCTTT
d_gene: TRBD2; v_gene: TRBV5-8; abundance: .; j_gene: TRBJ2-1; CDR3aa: CASSSSLLAGVYNEQFF; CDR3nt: TGTGCCAGCAGCTCATCTCTACTAGCGGGGGTTTACAATGAGCAGTTCTTC